Listed below are T cell receptor beta chains from one sample, sequenced in a study of shared T cell receptors in the human thymus. The assay was immunoSEQ multiplex PCR, and TCRdb's table has in-frame clones only and misses some. Here the sample spans more than 300,000 clones, 85% to 95% being singletons. The sample comprised thymocytes. These receptor sequences come from a human donor. Both conserved end residues are part of each CDR3. Fields, in order: CDR3 protein, CDR3 DNA, D gene, J gene, V gene, clone size. A D gene is named only where the DNA matches it firmly. Part of the rows lack a size; the others show once, few, many or a class for expanded clones.

CASSHDNFDPGLKGHNEQFF	TGTGCCAGCAGCCATGATAATTTCGACCCGGGACTCAAGGGGCACAATGAGCAGTTCTTC	NA	TRBJ2-1	TRBV14	NA
CASTDRGNQPQHF	TGTGCCAGCACCGACAGGGGGAATCAGCCCCAGCATTTT	TRBD1	TRBJ1-5	TRBV18	NA
CASSSRLAFGQETQYF	TGTGCCAGCAGCTCCAGACTAGCATTTGGTCAAGAGACCCAGTACTTC	TRBD2	TRBJ2-5	TRBV11-2	NA
CASSTDNYEQYF	TGTGCCAGCAGCACTGACAACTACGAGCAGTACTTC	NA	TRBJ2-7	TRBV28	NA
CATPEQYF	TGTGCCACCCCCGAGCAGTACTTC	NA	TRBJ2-7	TRBV2	few
CASSIERTGEDTGELFF	TGTGCCAGTAGTATAGAGAGGACAGGGGAGGACACCGGGGAGCTGTTTTTT	TRBD1	TRBJ2-2	TRBV19	NA
CASSKGGTGGDFPYEQYF	TGTGCCAGCAGCAAAGGAGGGACAGGGGGCGATTTCCCCTACGAGCAGTACTTC	TRBD1	TRBJ2-7	TRBV11-1	NA
CSVEDKGVIPYEQYF	TGCAGCGTTGAAGATAAAGGAGTAATCCCTTACGAGCAGTACTTC	NA	TRBJ2-7	TRBV29-1	NA
CASSSKGDMDSNQPQHF	TGTGCCAGCAGTTCTAAGGGGGACATGGATAGCAATCAGCCCCAGCATTTT	NA	TRBJ1-5	TRBV27	once
CSVAGRETQYF	TGCAGCGTTGCAGGGAGGGAGACCCAGTACTTC	NA	TRBJ2-5	TRBV29-1	NA
CASSQGPELPSQNQPQHF	TGTGCCAGCAGCCAGGGACCTGAACTTCCTTCGCAAAATCAGCCCCAGCATTTT	NA	TRBJ1-5	TRBV7-2	NA
CASTLRLAGGNEQFF	TGTGCCAGCACCCTTCGGCTAGCGGGAGGCAATGAGCAGTTCTTC	TRBD2	TRBJ2-1	TRBV27	once
CASRHRDRVMNTEAFF	TGTGCCAGCAGACACCGGGACAGGGTGATGAACACTGAAGCTTTCTTT	TRBD1	TRBJ1-1	TRBV7-9	NA
CASSHPRGGGYTF	TGCGCCAGCAGCCACCCCCGGGGGGGTGGCTACACCTTC	NA	TRBJ1-2	TRBV4-1	NA
CASSETQKAESSYNEQFF	TGCGCCAGCAGTGAGACCCAGAAAGCGGAGAGCTCCTACAATGAGCAGTTCTTC	NA	TRBJ2-1	TRBV10-2	NA
CSRGCAFF	TGCAGTAGGGGATGCGCTTTCTTT	NA	TRBJ1-1	TRBV20-1	NA
CASSLGTQSYEQYF	TGTGCCAGCAGCCTGGGGACACAGTCCTACGAGCAGTACTTC	NA	TRBJ2-7	TRBV7-9	NA
CASSDRSGTYNEQFF	TGCGCCAGCAGTGATAGGAGCGGGACTTACAATGAGCAGTTCTTC	TRBD2	TRBJ2-1	TRBV10-1	NA
CASSPNQTGGQDGYTF	TGTGCCAGCTCACCTAATCAGACAGGGGGTCAGGATGGCTACACCTTC	TRBD1	TRBJ1-2	TRBV18	NA
CASSLMGRRVWSTGELFF	TGTGCCAGCAGTTTAATGGGGCGGCGGGTCTGGAGCACCGGGGAGCTGTTTTTT	NA	TRBJ2-2	TRBV27	NA
CASSKGDNRGGEQFF	TGTGCCAGCAGCAAAGGGGACAATCGTGGGGGGGAGCAGTTCTTC	NA	TRBJ2-1	TRBV7-6	NA
CAWSAGALYEQYF	TGTGCCTGGAGTGCAGGGGCCCTGTACGAGCAGTACTTC	NA	TRBJ2-7	TRBV30	NA
CASTAGGTGELFF	TGTGCCAGCACCGCGGGGGGCACCGGGGAGCTGTTTTTT	TRBD2	TRBJ2-2	TRBV6-1	NA
CASSWSLLAQAYEQYF	TGCGCCAGCAGCTGGAGCCTACTAGCCCAGGCCTACGAGCAGTACTTC	NA	TRBJ2-7	TRBV5-1	NA
CASSLAPRGIAGGPNLVYEQYF	TGTGCCAGCAGCTTAGCCCCACGGGGTATAGCGGGAGGGCCGAACCTAGTCTACGAGCAGTACTTC	TRBD2	TRBJ2-7	TRBV13	NA
CASSFWGLAGMNEQFF	TGTGCCAGCAGCTTTTGGGGACTAGCGGGAATGAATGAGCAGTTCTTC	TRBD2	TRBJ2-1	TRBV5-6	NA
CASSSPWVARRYEQFF	TGTGCCAGCAGCTCCCCGTGGGTCGCCCGACGGTATGAGCAGTTCTTC	NA	TRBJ2-1	TRBV7-4	NA
CASSPRQGDEQYF	TGTGCCAGCAGCCCCCGACAGGGGGACGAGCAGTACTTC	TRBD1	TRBJ2-7	TRBV9	NA
CASSHPIGTSGDNEQFF	TGTGCCAGCAGCCATCCAATCGGGACTAGCGGGGACAATGAGCAGTTCTTC	TRBD2	TRBJ2-1	TRBV7-3	NA
CASSLGPELAGGPAYEQYF	TGTGCCAGCAGCTTGGGGCCCGAACTAGCGGGAGGGCCGGCCTACGAGCAGTACTTC	TRBD2	TRBJ2-7	TRBV7-9	NA
CASSIDWGGSGNTIYF	TGTGCCAGTAGTATAGATTGGGGAGGCTCTGGAAACACCATATATTTT	NA	TRBJ1-3	TRBV19	NA